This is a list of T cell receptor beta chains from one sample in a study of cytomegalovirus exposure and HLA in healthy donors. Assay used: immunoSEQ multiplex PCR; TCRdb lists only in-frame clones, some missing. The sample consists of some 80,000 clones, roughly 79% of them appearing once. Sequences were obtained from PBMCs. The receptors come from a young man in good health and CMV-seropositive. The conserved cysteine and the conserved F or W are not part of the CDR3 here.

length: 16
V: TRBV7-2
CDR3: ASSWRASGQLASYEQY

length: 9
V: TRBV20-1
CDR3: SARQGNEQY

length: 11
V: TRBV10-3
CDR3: ATWDRGQAEAF

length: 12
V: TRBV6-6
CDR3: ASGQGTINQPQH

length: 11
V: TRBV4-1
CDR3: ASSQVRYTEAF

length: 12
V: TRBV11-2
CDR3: ASTLGQGDYGYT

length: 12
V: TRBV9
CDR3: ASSDTGLTDTQY

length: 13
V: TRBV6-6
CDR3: ASSYSAIILTEAF

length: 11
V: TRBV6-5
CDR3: ASSLSAQATQY

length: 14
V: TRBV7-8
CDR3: ASSLPQTGASYEQY

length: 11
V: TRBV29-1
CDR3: SVVGRAPDTQY

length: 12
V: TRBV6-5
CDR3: ASSYSVVYGELF

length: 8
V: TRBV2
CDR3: ASRLDTQY

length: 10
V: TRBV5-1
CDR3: ASTGGTVGYT

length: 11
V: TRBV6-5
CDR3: ASSKTGTMTQY

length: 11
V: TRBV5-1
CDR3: ASWRNGQETQY